The T cell receptor (beta chain) described here comes from a study of PD-1 blockade in classical Hodgkin lymphoma. Study outcomes and limitations: In CD4+ cells, TCR diversity went up significantly by C4D1, but in CD8+ cells it did not.

Following autologous stem cell transplantation, relapse occurred in every patient, and exposure to brentuximab vedotin varied. The CDR3 has 12 residues. The germline V gene has CDR1 SGHTA and CDR2 FQGNSA. V shed 6 bases and J 15 bases; nucleotides not matched to a gene: 11. Assay: immunoSEQ multiplex PCR; the TCRdb copy retains only in-frame clones and omits some. The data contain 25,000 to 30,000 clones, 78% of them singletons. Notes on this clone: The target antigen is unknown.

The specimen was peripheral blood mononuclear cells (PBMCs), collected before the second cycle of nivolumab. This TCR derives from a human donor with classical Hodgkin lymphoma. The rearrangement uses TRBV7-2 and TRBJ2-1, with 7 bases identical to TRBD1. Here the CDR3 reads CASSLIRDSRFF. The DNA for the CDR3 is TGTGCCAGCAGTCTTATCCGGGACAGCCGGTTCTTC.